This TCR beta chain originates from a study of identifying expanded T cells in peripheral blood. Broader study findings: Variance in clone template counts between approximately two-week samples significantly increased with total template count across all healthy donors. Differentially abundant clones: about 1.2 between replicates, approximately 16 at 2 to 3 weeks, approximately 18 at four.

Sequenced by immunoSEQ multiplex PCR; TCRdb stores in-frame clones only, minus some. This sample carries some 93,000 clones, roughly 90% of them seen once, and the ten largest clones take 5.5% to 7%. Healthy donors had no documented immune events, such as infections, while sampled. The CDR3 sequence is 15 residues long. V lost 7 bases, J lost 2 bases, and 10 bases stayed unmatched. Germline V gene lookup returns CDR1 SGHRS and CDR2 YFSETQ. As for this clone: Its antigen is currently unknown.

The sample comprised blood. The sequence was collected from a person aged 18-70 years in good health. This chain connects TRBV5-1 to TRBJ2-7; 9 bases match TRBD2. The DNA for the CDR3 is TGCGCCAGCGGACTTTCTAGCGGGACCACCTACGAGCAGTACTTC. Its translation is CASGLSSGTTYEQYF. Looking up the rest from reference TRBV5-1 and TRBJ2-7 gives the full variable domain: KAGVTQTPRYLIKTRGQQVTLSCSPISGHRSVSWYQQTPGQGLQFLFEYFSETQRNKGNFPGRFSGRQFSNSRSEMNVSTLELGDSALYLCASGLSSGTTYEQYFGPGTRLTVT.